This TCR beta chain was recovered during a study of blood T cells in healthy people across ages (dated by TCRdb to the mid-2010s). For context, the study as a whole: In model experiments, template switching captured roughly one uniquely barcoded TCR beta cDNA molecule for every two T cells. Using deep sequencing normalized with unique cDNA molecular identifiers, the study measured how TCR beta repertoire diversity changes with age. Four age groups were formed from the donors: young (average about 17 years), middle-aged (just under 40), aged (approximately 60) and long-lived (around 82). Using the same blood draw, the study looked at two additional independent replicas of 1 million unique cDNA reads for two donors, one aged 18 to 29 and the other aged 80 or older.

Broad study findings and their caveats: Compared with the aged group, the long-lived group had more naive CD4+ T cells, fewer expanded clones and increased TCR diversity, suggesting age selection. Since profiling was done on bulk unsorted PBMCs, naive and antigen-experienced compartments could not be conclusively compared. The percentage of naive T cells measured by flow cytometry correlated strongly with observed TCR beta diversity. The CMV infection status of donors was not known, potentially confounding age-related changes in expanded clonotypes. Estimates of total diversity based on one million sequenced T cells were considered lower bounds and underestimates. Observed TCR beta diversity per million T cells fell roughly linearly with age, and a significant reduction was already apparent by age roughly 40.

This clonotype was seen a handful of times. What this receptor recognizes is not known. Base qualities are not at hand, and no much larger clone is one base apart. The roughly 39 donors, aged roughly 6 to 95 years, were systemically healthy Caucasian individuals from Russia. Each donor gave 8.5 to 10 milliliters of peripheral blood, collected into EDTA-treated Vacutainer tubes. PBMCs were isolated by Ficoll-Paque density-gradient centrifugation, with at least 6 million obtained per sample. Trizol reagent was used to extract total RNA from the PBMCs, yielding at least 6 micrograms per sample. For every donor, flow cytometry on a PBMC aliquot measured the percentage of naive CD45RAhigh/CD27high T cells. From the cysteine up to the phenylalanine, the CDR3 has a length of 15 residues. Left in the record is the CDR3 DNA by itself, 45 bases read in frame from the first base. For CDR1 and CDR2, the germline V gene lists MGHRA and YSYEKL. Trimming removed 4 bases from V and 2 bases from J, leaving 14 bases between the germline ends.

The library was prepared using 5' RACE. Sequencing was carried out with an Illumina HiSeq 2500. A second 7 to 11 cycle PCR used a sample-barcoded 5' primer and a J-beta primer mix. A unique molecular identifier was introduced onto each TCR beta cDNA molecule by a template-switch 5' adaptor carrying 12 random nucleotides. Each sample yielded at least 2.5 million CDR3-containing paired-end reads. First-strand cDNA was synthesized from all RNA with the Mint cDNA synthesis kit, primed by a TRBC-specific oligonucleotide. After uracil-DNA glycosylase treatment, a first 18-cycle PCR used universal primers M1SS and BC2_uni_R on all cDNA. Turning to the authors' computational methods: Normalization of each sample was performed by random selection of 1 million high-quality reads, each carrying a distinct molecular identifier. Instead of being binned into consensus sequences, reads with shared molecular identifiers were discarded. MiTCR, run with a Q25 quality threshold and the strictest error-elimination algorithm, handled CDR3 identification, clonotype clustering and error correction. A nonparametric unseen species model with Euler transformation was used to estimate a lower bound on total TCR beta diversity. TCRdb itself trimmed the public reads at Q25 with fastp, ran MiXCR and retained productive beta chains. Duplicate CDR3 protein sequences are folded into a single record with the most common DNA and genes. TCRdb's processing, not the authors' own work, is the source of the V and J calls. The sample profile shows 750,000 to 950,000 distinct CDR3 sequences; 25% to 30% of them were found once. The ten most abundant clones make up 10% to 13% of the sample.

A further study also used this sample, focusing on T cells of mothers and their children. That second report states: The donors were nine systemically healthy Caucasian individuals, made up of three mothers and their six children. cDNA synthesis consumed the entire amount of extracted RNA, loaded at approximately 1.6 ug RNA in each 15 ul reaction. In the second PCR, the M1S primer introduced both the sample barcodes and 2-4 random nucleotides. Each mother yielded over 9 million TCR beta CDR3 reads and each child about 3 million reads. TCR recombination output is similarly shaped by thymic selection in related and unrelated pairs, with a minor effect exerted by inherited differences. Normalized repertoire overlap was always slightly but never significantly higher in related than unrelated mother-child pairs. No persistent microchimeric T cell clones were detected, at a sensitivity of 90 to 100 clones per million clonotypes. The study used deep NGS to compare TCR beta repertoires of mothers and children, seeking features distinguishing related mother-child pairs from unrelated individuals. On average, the children were approximately 11 +/- 4 years old, while the mothers were about 40 +/- 4 years old. Libraries were sequenced on Illumina HiSeq 2000 with 100+100 nt paired-end reads after adapter ligation with NEBNext reagents. Mother and child libraries were prepared a month apart and sequenced in separate runs to prevent cross-contamination. Each donor had between about 450,000 and 2,100,000 distinct TCR beta clonotypes identified. Naive TCR beta clonotypes were estimated from low-frequency clonotypes matched to each donor's FACS-determined naive share, without sorting.

This TCR derives from a woman aged 40 to 50 in good health. The rearrangement combines TRBV4-1 with TRBJ1-1; no confident D gene assignment can be made. The specimen was blood. The CDR3 here reads CASSPGLGPNTEAFF. The sequenced DNA: TGCGCCAGCAGCCCCGGTCTAGGGCCAAACACTGAAGCTTTCTTT.